Included here is one TCR beta chain sequence, with context. This record comes from a study of blood T cell repertoires in COVID-19. Study information: There were acute and convalescent COVID-19 samples, and they came from the United States, Italy and Spain.

Measured with immunoSEQ multiplex PCR; TCRdb has only the in-frame clones, and not every one. The data show about 160,000 clones, approximately 81% seen once. Sequenced sample: peripheral blood. This receptor was identified in a woman aged 45-65 years with COVID-19, enrolled during active disease.

The DNA for the CDR3 is TGTGCCAGCAGCGTATCAGGACAGGGGGCCTACGAGCAGTACTTC. The encoded protein is CASSVSGQGAYEQYF. V and J are TRBV9 and TRBJ2-7; 10 bases match TRBD1. The CDR3 is 15 residues long. V was clipped by 1 base and J by 2 bases; unmatched bases: 3. CDR1 is SGDLS and CDR2 is YYNGEE in the germline V gene.